This T cell receptor (beta chain) was identified in a study of blood T cells in healthy people across ages. Study as a whole: Per every two T cells, about one barcoded beta molecule was captured by template switching. Study-wide results and caveats: It was not known whether donors were CMV positive (a possible confounder of expanded clonotype changes).

Sample-barcoded 5' priming and a J-beta primer mix drove a second PCR of about 7 to 12 cycles. Each cDNA molecule, via a template-switch adaptor with 12 random nucleotides, was tagged. One entry per CDR3 protein results from TCRdb running MiXCR on the 5' RACE reads. The sample lists about 780,000 distinct CDR3 sequences; 35% to 60% were seen once. The V end lost 1 base, the J end lost 6 bases, and 15 bases lay between the germline ends. Germline assignment: CDR1 DFQATT and CDR2 SNEGSKA (reference sequence). The CDR3 is made up of 14 amino acids. A few counts support this clonotype. Its specificity is unknown.

Sequenced: blood. This sequence originates from a man older than 75 in good health. The chain joins TRBV20-1 to TRBJ1-1; tentatively, D is TRBD1 (5 bases). The CDR3 is CSARGGHPGAEAFF. CDR3 sequence (DNA): TGCAGTGCTAGAGGGGGCCACCCGGGGGCTGAAGCTTTCTTT.